A single T cell receptor (beta chain) is shown here with its context. Cryopreserved PBMCs yielded about 2.1 micrograms of genomic DNA for TCR beta libraries. The assay was immunoSEQ multiplex PCR, and TCRdb's table has in-frame clones only and misses some. The sample shows over 40,000 clones, 75% to 90% of them seen only once. The entry originates in a study of cytotoxic CD8 clonotypes in ibrutinib-treated CLL. V was clipped by 3 bases and J by 7 bases, with 16 bases between them. The CDR3 length is 14 residues. Per germline, CDR1 KGHSH and CDR2 LQKENI. The sample was PBMCs, taken after 24 months of ibrutinib treatment. The clonotype was recovered from a human donor with chronic lymphocytic leukemia. This chain connects TRBV18 to TRBJ2-7; no reliable D call. This chain's CDR3 is CASSPPGQVREQYF. CDR3 nucleotides: TGTGCCAGCTCACCTCCGGGTCAGGTGAGGGAGCAGTACTTC.